Listed below are T cell receptor beta chains from one sample, sequenced in a study of identical twins. TCRdb fed the 5' RACE reads into MiXCR, producing one record per CDR3 protein. The sample gives hundreds of thousands of distinct CDR3 sequences, around 10% of which show up once; about 5.5% is in the top ten. Sequencing input: memory (CD45RO+) T cells sorted from blood. The receptors derive from a woman aged 18-35 years in good health. Both conserved end residues are part of each CDR3. D genes are given only for firm matches. A row's size may be missing; if present it is once, few, many or a size class.

>.|TRBJ1-5|.|TRBV2
TGTGCCTGCCGAGTTAATAGCAATCAGCCCCAGCATTTT
CACRVNSNQPQHF
>.|TRBJ2-3|.|TRBV20-1
TGCAGTGCTAGAGATGGCTTCTCTAGCACAGATACGCAGTATTTT
CSARDGFSSTDTQYF
>.|TRBJ2-2|.|TRBV9
TGTGCCAGCAGCCCGCGACTTGACACCGGGGAGCTGTTTTTT
CASSPRLDTGELFF
>TRBD2|TRBJ2-7|.|TRBV6-5
TGTGCCAGCAGTCTCCTCGATACGGGGGGCGAGCAGTACTTC
CASSLLDTGGEQYF
>.|TRBJ1-1|many|TRBV7-9
TGTGCCAGCAGCTTGATGAACACTGAAGCTTTCTTT
CASSLMNTEAFF
>TRBD1|TRBJ2-7|many|TRBV20-1
TGCAGTGCTGTCCGGGACAGGGGCTACGAGCAGTACTTC
CSAVRDRGYEQYF
>TRBD2|TRBJ2-7|.|TRBV7-8
TGTGCCAGCAGCTTAGCGACGGGGGGGGCCTACGAGCAGTACTTC
CASSLATGGAYEQYF
>TRBD1|TRBJ1-2|.|TRBV25-1
TGTGCCAGCAGTGGGACAGGGCCGGGCGGCTACACCTTC
CASSGTGPGGYTF
>.|TRBJ2-3|many|TRBV7-7
TGTGCCAGCAGCACAACCGGGCTCACAGATACGCAGTATTTT
CASSTTGLTDTQYF
>TRBD1|TRBJ1-2|few|TRBV5-1
TGCGCCAGCAGCTTTAATCCCGGGACAGTTAACTATGGCTACACCTTC
CASSFNPGTVNYGYTF
>TRBD2|TRBJ2-3|many|TRBV12-3/TRBV12-4
TGTGCCAGCAGCCAAGCGGGGGGGCGCGCAGATACGCAGTATTTT
CASSQAGGRADTQYF
>TRBD1|TRBJ2-1|.|TRBV11-3
TGTGCCAGCAGCCAACAGGGGTTGTCTGATAATGAGCAGTTCTTC
CASSQQGLSDNEQFF
>TRBD2|TRBJ2-5|.|TRBV5-1
TGCGCCAGCAGCTTCTTGGCGGGAGTCGGAGAGACCCAGTACTTC
CASSFLAGVGETQYF
>TRBD1|TRBJ2-7|few|TRBV24-1
TGTGCCACCAGTGACCGCCGGGACAGAGACGAGCAGTACTTC
CATSDRRDRDEQYF
>TRBD1|TRBJ2-3|many|TRBV7-8
TGTGCCAGCAGCTTAAACAGGGGACCGGCAGATACGCAGTATTTT
CASSLNRGPADTQYF
>TRBD1|TRBJ1-6|few|TRBV9
TGTGCCAGCAGTGGACCGGGACAGGGGAGTCTGTCACCCCTCCACTTT
CASSGPGQGSLSPLHF
>TRBD2|TRBJ2-6|.|TRBV29-1
TGCAGCGCCGTGGGAGGGGCAACTGGGGCCAACGTCCTGACTTTC
CSAVGGATGANVLTF
>.|TRBJ1-5|many|TRBV5-1
TGCGCCAGCAGCTTGTGGGGGCTGGAGGATCAGCCCCAGCATTTT
CASSLWGLEDQPQHF
>.|TRBJ2-1|many|TRBV7-2
TGTGCCAGCAGCTTCCTTCCCCAGGGCTCCTACAATGAGCAGTTCTTC
CASSFLPQGSYNEQFF
>.|TRBJ2-3|few|TRBV7-8
TGTGCCAGCAGCTTAGAGATTCGGGCCTTTAGCACAGATACGCAGTATTTT
CASSLEIRAFSTDTQYF
>.|TRBJ2-3|few|TRBV5-1
TGCGCCAGCGGATGGATGGCAGATACGCAGTATTTT
CASGWMADTQYF
>.|TRBJ1-4|.|TRBV10-1
TGCGCCAGCAGTGCCGGACTTAGTGAAAAACTGTTTTTT
CASSAGLSEKLFF
>.|TRBJ2-1|few|TRBV5-6
TGTGCCAGCAGCCGGGACACCGAGCAGTTCTTC
CASSRDTEQFF
>.|TRBJ2-2|few|TRBV5-1
TGCGCCAGCAGCTTGGTTGCGTCCCAAAGCGGGGAGCTGTTTTTT
CASSLVASQSGELFF
>.|TRBJ1-3|few|TRBV11-3
TGTGCCAGCAGCTTAGCTACGGTCTCTGGAAACACCATATATTTT
CASSLATVSGNTIYF
>.|TRBJ1-1|few|TRBV5-5
TGTGCCAGCAGCTTAGTGGAATACACTGAAGCTTTCTTT
CASSLVEYTEAFF
>TRBD2|TRBJ2-1|.|TRBV20-1
TGCAGTGCTACCACCGGACTAGCGGGAGGGAATGAGCAGTTCTTC
CSATTGLAGGNEQFF
>.|TRBJ1-1|.|TRBV6-2/TRBV6-3
TGTGCCAGCACCTACATGGGGGGGACGACTGAAGCTTTCTTT
CASTYMGGTTEAFF
>.|TRBJ1-2|few|TRBV12-3/TRBV12-4
TGTGCAATAGACCTCGTCTATTCCTCTGGCTACACCTTC
CAIDLVYSSGYTF
>.|TRBJ2-7|few|TRBV11-2
TGTGCCAGCAGCTGGGGAGTGGGCGACGAGCAGTACTTC
CASSWGVGDEQYF
>.|TRBJ2-6|few|TRBV7-8
TGTGCCAGCAGCTTAGTCGTAAGGACAGTAGTCTCTGGGGCCAACGTCCTGACTTTC
CASSLVVRTVVSGANVLTF
>TRBD2|TRBJ2-1|few|TRBV18
TGTGCCAGCTCACTCGGACTAGCCACAAACAATGAGCAGTTCTTC
CASSLGLATNNEQFF
>.|TRBJ2-2|.|TRBV7-9
TGTGCCAGCAGCTCCCCCAAAGGGGCTGGGGGCACCGGGGAGCTGTTTTTT
CASSSPKGAGGTGELFF
>TRBD2|TRBJ2-7|.|TRBV7-2
TGTGCCAGCAGCTTAGGAGGCGGGGACTACGCCTACGAGCAGTACTTC
CASSLGGGDYAYEQYF
>TRBD2|TRBJ2-7|many|TRBV4-2
TGTGCCAGCAGCCAAGGAGCCGGGACTAGCGGCTACGAGCAGTACTTC
CASSQGAGTSGYEQYF
>TRBD1|TRBJ2-1|many|TRBV7-8
TGTGCCAGCAGCTTGGGACAGGGGGCGCTGAATGAGCAGTTCTTC
CASSLGQGALNEQFF
>.|TRBJ2-3|few|TRBV7-8
TGTGCCAGCAAACCCACGGCACTAAATACGCAGTATTTT
CASKPTALNTQYF